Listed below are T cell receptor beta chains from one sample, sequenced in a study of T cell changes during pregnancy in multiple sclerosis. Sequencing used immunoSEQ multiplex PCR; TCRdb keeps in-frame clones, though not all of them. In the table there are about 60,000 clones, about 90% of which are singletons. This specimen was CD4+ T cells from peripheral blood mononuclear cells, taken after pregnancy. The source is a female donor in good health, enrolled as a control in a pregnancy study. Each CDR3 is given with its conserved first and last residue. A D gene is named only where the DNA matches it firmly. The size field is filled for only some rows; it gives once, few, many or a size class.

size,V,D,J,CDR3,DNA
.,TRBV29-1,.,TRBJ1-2,CSVDSQGWHGYTF,TGCAGCGTTGATAGCCAGGGGTGGCATGGCTACACCTTC
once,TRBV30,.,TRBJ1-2,CAWDFNYGYTF,TGTGCCTGGGACTTTAACTATGGCTACACCTTC
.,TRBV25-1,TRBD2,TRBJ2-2,CASSDDGTRSGELFF,TGTGCCAGCAGTGACGACGGGACTAGGTCCGGGGAGCTGTTTTTT
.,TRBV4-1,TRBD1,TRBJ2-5,CASSQDRTGELETQYF,TGCGCCAGCAGCCAAGATAGGACAGGGGAATTAGAGACCCAGTACTTC
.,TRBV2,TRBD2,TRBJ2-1,CASSPFATSGGDNEQFF,TGTGCCAGCAGCCCTTTCGCTACTAGCGGGGGGGACAATGAGCAGTTCTTC
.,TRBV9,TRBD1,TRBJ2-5,CASSVASGQGGETQYF,TGTGCCAGCAGCGTAGCAAGTGGACAGGGAGGAGAGACCCAGTACTTC
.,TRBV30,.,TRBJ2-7,CAWNRQAPLSYEQYF,TGTGCCTGGAACAGACAGGCCCCCCTCTCCTACGAGCAGTACTTC
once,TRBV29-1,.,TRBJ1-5,CSVVGEYDQPQHF,TGCAGCGTTGTCGGGGAGTATGATCAGCCCCAGCATTTT
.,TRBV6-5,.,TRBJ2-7,CASSTDRTSSYEQYF,TGTGCCAGCAGTACCGACAGGACGAGCTCCTACGAGCAGTACTTC
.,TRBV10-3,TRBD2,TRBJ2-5,CAIRPGGAGETQYF,TGTGCCATCAGGCCCGGGGGGGCCGGAGAGACCCAGTACTTC
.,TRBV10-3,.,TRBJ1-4,CAISSTGSTNEKLFF,TGTGCCATCAGTTCTACAGGGTCAACTAATGAAAAACTGTTTTTT
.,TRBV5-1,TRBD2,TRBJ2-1,CASSLSGGSYNEQFF,TGCGCCAGCAGCTTGTCGGGGGGCTCCTACAATGAGCAGTTCTTC
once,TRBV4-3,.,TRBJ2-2,CASSTRRNTGELFF,TGCGCCAGCAGCACAAGAAGAAACACCGGGGAGCTGTTTTTT
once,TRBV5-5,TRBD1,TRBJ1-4,CASSLGQGAHEKLFF,TGTGCCAGCAGCTTGGGACAGGGGGCGCATGAAAAACTGTTTTTT
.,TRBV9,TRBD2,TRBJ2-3,CASSKTSGGAIDTQYF,TGTGCCAGCAGCAAGACTAGCGGGGGGGCCATAGATACGCAGTATTTT
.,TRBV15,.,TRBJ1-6,CATSGTYNSPLHF,TGTGCCACCAGTGGTACTTATAATTCACCCCTCCACTTT
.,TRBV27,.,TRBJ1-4,CASSFIGLGDEKLFF,TGTGCCAGCAGTTTTATAGGCCTAGGCGATGAAAAACTGTTTTTT
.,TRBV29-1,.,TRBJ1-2,CSVASGVGYTF,TGCAGCGTTGCGTCAGGGGTCGGCTACACCTTC
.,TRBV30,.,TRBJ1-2,CAWRVGGDNGYTF,TGTGCCTGGAGGGTGGGGGGGGACAATGGCTACACCTTC
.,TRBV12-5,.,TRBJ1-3,CASGLAPPDSGNTIYF,TGTGCTAGTGGTTTGGCACCACCAGACTCTGGAAACACCATATATTTT
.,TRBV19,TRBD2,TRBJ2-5,CASSPRLAGDQETQYF,TGTGCCAGTAGCCCCCGCCTAGCGGGGGACCAAGAGACCCAGTACTTC
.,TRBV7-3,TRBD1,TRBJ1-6,CASSLDGTGSSPLHF,TGTGCCAGCAGCTTAGATGGGACAGGATCTTCACCCCTCCACTTT
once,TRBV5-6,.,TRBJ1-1,CASRLDSLMNTEAFF,TGTGCCAGCAGGCTGGACAGCCTAATGAACACTGAAGCTTTCTTT
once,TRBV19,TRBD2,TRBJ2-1,CASSFSGGVYNEQFF,TGTGCCAGTAGTTTCAGCGGGGGCGTCTACAATGAGCAGTTCTTC
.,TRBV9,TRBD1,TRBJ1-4,CASSVAGTGDEKLFF,TGTGCCAGCAGCGTAGCTGGGACAGGGGATGAAAAACTGTTTTTT
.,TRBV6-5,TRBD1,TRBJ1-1,CASSLTGQGNTEAFF,TGTGCCAGCAGTTTGACGGGACAGGGGAACACTGAAGCTTTCTTT
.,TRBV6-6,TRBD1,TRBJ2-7,CASSYLGDRGYEQYF,TGTGCCAGCAGTTACCTGGGGGACAGGGGCTACGAGCAGTACTTC
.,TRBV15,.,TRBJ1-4,CATSGSQGLIGEKLFF,TGTGCCACCAGCGGATCGCAGGGGTTAATAGGAGAAAAACTGTTTTTT
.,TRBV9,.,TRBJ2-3,CASSVGLQPTDTQYF,TGTGCCAGCAGCGTAGGATTACAGCCCACAGATACGCAGTATTTT
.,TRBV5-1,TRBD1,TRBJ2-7,CASSLGGDSFYEQYF,TGCGCCAGCAGCTTGGGTGGGGACAGCTTTTACGAGCAGTACTTC
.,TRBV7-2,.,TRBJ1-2,CASSAQGLGGYTF,TGTGCCAGCAGCGCCCAGGGGTTAGGTGGCTACACCTTC
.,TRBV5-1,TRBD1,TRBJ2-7,CASSPSRDRGLYEQYF,TGCGCCAGCAGCCCGTCCCGGGACAGGGGGCTGTACGAGCAGTACTTC
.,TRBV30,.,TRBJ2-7,CAWNRAFGAYEQYF,TGTGCCTGGAACAGGGCGTTTGGGGCCTACGAGCAGTACTTC